Below are 4 T cell receptor beta chains sequenced from a single sample in a study of T cells in Graves' hyperthyroidism and ophthalmopathy. RNA transcripts yielded amplified TCR beta CDR3 regions. RT-PCR in the first round (using the HTBI primer set) targeted the TCR CDR3. TCRdb redid the calling of the multiplex PCR reads with MiXCR, one entry per CDR3 protein. The data show approximately 34,000 distinct CDR3 sequences, with 52% seen just once and more than 25% held by the top ten. Sequenced input: blood. The source of these receptors is a woman between 40 and 55 years old with Graves' ophthalmopathy.

J is TRBJ1-6 and V is TRBV20-1, with 10 bases matching TRBD1. Trimming at V came to 0 bases and at J to 7 bases, leaving 6 bases not matched to a gene. The CDR3 consists of 16 residues. The germline V gene has CDR1 DFQATT and CDR2 SNEGSKA (reference sequence). CDR3 residues: CSARDPDRGDNSPLHF. The CDR3 coding sequence is TGCAGTGCTAGAGATCCGGACAGGGGGGACAATTCACCCCTCCACTTT.

Many counts were recorded for this clonotype. This sequence joins TRBV7-9 and TRBJ2-2; D gene uncertain. Germline lookup yields CDR1 SEHNR and CDR2 FQNEAQ (reference sequence). The CDR3 contains 15 residues. Trimming cost V 6 bases and J 0 bases, with 11 bases left between them. For the CDR3, the DNA is TGTGCCAGCAGTCTTGTCGAGGCGAACACCGGGGAGCTGTTTTTT. Protein sequence: CASSLVEANTGELFF.

For this clonotype: This clone may be a read error of a much larger clone one base away. The rearrangement links TRBV4-3 to TRBJ2-2; 7 bases are a match to TRBD1. Germline loops: CDR1 LGHNA, CDR2 YSLEER. V was pared by 0 bases and J by 3 bases, with 7 bases of the junction left unmatched. CDR3 size: 17 residues. The CDR3 protein is CASSQDPPGGYTGELFF. As DNA, the CDR3 is TGCGCCAGCAGCCAAGATCCCCCAGGGGGTTACACCGGGGAGCTGTTTTTT.

This chain links TRBV29-1 with TRBJ2-1; D ambiguous. The V end was cut by 8 bases, the J end by 5 bases, with 10 bases between. The CDR3 contains 11 residues. Per the germline V gene, CDR1 is SQVTM and CDR2 is ANQGSEA. CDR3 residues: CSLNWDNEQFF. As DNA, the CDR3 is TGCAGCTTAAACTGGGACAATGAGCAGTTCTTC.